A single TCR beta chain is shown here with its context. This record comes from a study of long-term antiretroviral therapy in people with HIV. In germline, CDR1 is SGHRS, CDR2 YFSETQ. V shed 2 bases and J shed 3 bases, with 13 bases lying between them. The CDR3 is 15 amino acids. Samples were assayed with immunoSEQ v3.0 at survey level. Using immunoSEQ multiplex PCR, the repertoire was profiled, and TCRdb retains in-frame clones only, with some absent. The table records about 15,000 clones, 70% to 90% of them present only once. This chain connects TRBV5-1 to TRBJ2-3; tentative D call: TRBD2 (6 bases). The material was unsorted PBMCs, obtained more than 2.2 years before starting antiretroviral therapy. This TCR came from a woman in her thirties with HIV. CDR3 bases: TGCGCCAGCAGCTTCGAGGGAGGTTCTACAGATACGCAGTATTTT. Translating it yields CASSFEGGSTDTQYF.